By share, the clone carrying this T cell receptor beta chain ranks as medium-sized. Its antigen is unidentified. Data came from immunoSEQ multiplex PCR; TCRdb stores just in-frame clones and leaves some out. The sample comprises approximately 45,000 clones, 69% of which are singletons, and around 13% rests with the top ten. The sample comes from a study of cytotoxic CD8 clonotypes in ibrutinib-treated CLL. Across the study: In all, about a dozen patients were relapsed/refractory, some 14 were treatment-naive and 17 to 18 were IGHV unmutated. Partial response occurred in about 25 patients and complete response in 2; at median around 5.5 years, around 14 remained remitted and around 12 progressed.

Study-level points and caveats: Baseline levels were approached again at progression, after clonality had risen at ibrutinib response. Few clonotypes were public, and these shrank or held steady under treatment.

The V gene lost 4 bases and the J gene lost 2 bases, with 16 bases spanning the gap. The length of the CDR3 is 15 residues. The V gene's germline CDR1 is SGDLS and CDR2 YYNGEE. The gene calls are TRBV9 and TRBJ2-7; D may match TRBD1 or TRBD2 (5 bases each). The specimen comprised PBMCs, sampled after 12 months of ibrutinib treatment. The TCR originated in a human donor with chronic lymphocytic leukemia. CDR3 sequence reads: CASSPPGPGPYEQYF. The CDR3 DNA sequence: TGTGCCAGCAGCCCCCCGGGGCCGGGGCCCTACGAGCAGTACTTC.